These 20 T cell receptor beta chains came from one sample sequenced in a study of Ad26.COV2.S vaccination and SARS-CoV-2 variants. The table came from immunoSEQ multiplex PCR; TCRdb's copy has only in-frame clones and leaves some out. The table records approximately 350,000 clones, about 80% of them present only once. The treatment: roughly 19 received Ad26.COV2.S at low or high dose, single or two shots; about 5 received placebo; per-sample allocation not given. Day 63 following the first vaccine or placebo injection was when the samples were taken. The sequenced sample was peripheral blood, obtained in a trial of Ad26.COV2.S vaccine versus placebo. These receptor sequences come from a person aged 18-65 years who received the Ad26.COV2.S COVID-19 vaccine or a placebo.

CDR3 nucleotides: TGTGCCAGCAGCCTAAGCGGGGGGGACACAGATACGCAGTATTTT. Translated: CASSLSGGDTDTQYF. V gene TRBV2 combines with J gene TRBJ2-3; TRBD2 agrees at 10 bases. Trimming at V came to 6 bases and at J to 2 bases, leaving 5 bases not matched to a gene. Germline-derived CDR1 and CDR2 are SNHLY and FYNNEI. This CDR3 spans 15 amino acids.

This chain connects TRBV7-3 to TRBJ1-2, with 9 bases aligning to TRBD1. Germline loops: CDR1 SGHTA, CDR2 FQGTGA. V lost 3 bases and J lost 3; bases outside the gene matches: 2. The CDR3 loop spans 14 amino acids. The CDR3, as DNA: TGTGCCAGCAGCTTGGGGACAGGGCACTATGGCTACACCTTC. Its translation: CASSLGTGHYGYTF.

The chain is built from TRBV14 and TRBJ1-1; 7 bases are a match to TRBD1. J gave up 7 bases and V 2 bases, and 7 bases lay outside the gene matches. The germline V gene has CDR1 SGHDN and CDR2 FVKESK. The CDR3 is made up of 14 amino acids. The CDR3 here is CASSQQGGVGEAFF. DNA of the CDR3: TGTGCCAGCAGCCAACAGGGGGGCGTGGGTGAAGCTTTCTTT. Drawing the rest from reference TRBV14 and TRBJ1-1, the complete variable domain is EAGVTQFPSHSVIEKGQTVTLRCDPISGHDNLYWYRRVMGKEIKFLLHFVKESKQDESGMPNNRFLAERTGGTYSTLKVQPAELEDSGVYFCASSQQGGVGEAFFGQGTRLTVV.

The chain employs TRBV6-5 and TRBJ1-6; the D gene is possibly TRBD1 (5 bases). Germline CDR1 reads MNHEY; CDR2 reads SVGAGI. V gave up 0 bases and J gave up 9 bases, with 9 bases separating them. The CDR3 is made up of 14 amino acids. CDR3 in DNA: TGTGCCAGCAGTTACTCTACGGGGGGTTCACCCCTCCACTTT. Protein product: CASSYSTGGSPLHF.

The chain carries TRBV2 and TRBJ2-3; 11 bases are shared with TRBD2. V gave up 9 bases and J gave up 1 base; unmatched junction bases: 6. The length of the CDR3 is 15 residues. Germline V gives CDR1 SNHLY, CDR2 FYNNEI. The CDR3 loop reads CARGTSGWGTDTQYF. CDR3 nucleotide sequence: TGTGCCAGAGGGACTAGCGGTTGGGGCACAGATACGCAGTATTTT.

This chain links TRBV10-3 with TRBJ2-1; 11 nucleotides line up with TRBD2. The V gene's germline CDR1 is ENHRY and CDR2 SYGVKD. The V segment lost 7 bases and the J segment 4 bases; nucleotides outside the gene matches: 9. This CDR3 spans 16 amino acids. The CDR3 protein is CAIKGPLAGGYNEQFF. The CDR3 coding sequence is TGTGCCATCAAAGGACCTTTAGCGGGGGGGTACAATGAGCAGTTCTTC.

The CDR3: CASSYFEQRASYEQYF. The CDR3 DNA follows: TGTGCCAGCAGTTACTTTGAGCAGCGGGCCTCCTACGAGCAGTACTTC. V gene TRBV6-5 combines with J gene TRBJ2-7; D may be TRBD2 (6 bases). The ends were cut back, 1 base at V and 0 bases at J, with 13 bases in the middle. Germline V gives CDR1 MNHEY, CDR2 SVGAGI. This CDR3 region has 16 residues.

The V call is TRBV10-3, the J call TRBJ2-3; 12 positions agree with TRBD2. This CDR3 is 15 amino acids long. V was clipped by 3 bases and J by 3 bases; unmatched bases: 1. Germline values: CDR1 ENHRY, CDR2 SYGVKD. CDR3 bases: TGTGCCATCAGTGACACTAGCGGGAGGACAGATACGCAGTATTTT. It specifies CAISDTSGRTDTQYF.

V is TRBV5-6 and J is TRBJ1-2, with D unresolved. Trimming pared 0 bases from V and 8 bases from J, leaving 11 bases between. Germline loops: CDR1 SGHDT, CDR2 YYEEEE. The CDR3 sequence is 13 residues long. CDR3 sequence: CASSLERVVGYTF. The CDR3 DNA reads as TGTGCCAGCAGCTTGGAACGAGTTGTCGGCTACACCTTC.

The gene calls are TRBV5-6 and TRBJ1-2; the D is unclear. Trimming took 4 bases from V and 7 from J, leaving 8 bases between them. Germline V lookup: CDR1 SGHDT, CDR2 YYEEEE. CDR3 length equals 11 residues. The CDR3 coding sequence is TGTGCCAGCAGCCAAGCCCGTGGCTACACCTTC. Protein: CASSQARGYTF.

The V gene is TRBV4-2, the J gene TRBJ1-1, with 8 nucleotides matching TRBD1. CDR1 and CDR2 (germline): LGHNA, YNFKEQ. The CDR3 loop spans 17 amino acids. With V trimmed by 3 bases and J by 3 bases, 12 bases remained unmatched. In DNA, the CDR3 is TGTGCCAGCAGCCAGCTAGACCCGGTGACAGGGGACACTGAAGCTTTCTTT. It codes for CASSQLDPVTGDTEAFF.

This clone was seen many times. The chain is built from TRBV19 and TRBJ2-2; no clear D. The V gene lost 5 bases and the J gene lost 5 bases, with 9 bases spanning the gap. CDR3 length: 13 residues. Per germline, CDR1 LNHDA and CDR2 SQIVND (reference sequence). Written as DNA, the CDR3 is TGTGCCAGTAGTGTATCAGAAACCGGGGAGCTGTTTTTT. Amino acid sequence: CASSVSETGELFF.

The CDR3 region is CASSHPLRRGSNYGYTF. CDR3 nucleotides: TGCGCCAGCAGCCACCCCCTACGGCGCGGAAGTAACTATGGCTACACCTTC. The V and J genes are TRBV4-1 and TRBJ1-2; D unclear. The CDR3 extends over 17 amino acids. Trimming cost V 3 bases and J 1 base, with 18 bases left between them. Germline values: CDR1 MGHRA, CDR2 YSYEKL.

As concerns this clone: The same CDR3 also results from other DNA sequences found in this sample. CDR3 sequence reads: CASSISGGTYEQYF. The CDR3 nucleotides are TGTGCCAGTAGTATATCGGGCGGGACCTACGAGCAGTACTTC. The genes are TRBV19 and TRBJ2-7; D perhaps matches TRBD2 (6 bases). The CDR3 has 14 amino acids. Germline CDR1 reads LNHDA; CDR2 reads SQIVND (reference sequence). Trimming cost V 2 bases and J 2 bases, with 10 bases left between them.

V gene TRBV19 combines with J gene TRBJ1-1; no clear D gene. The CDR3 has 13 residues. Trimming shortened V by 3 bases and J by 3 bases, and 8 bases separated the two germline ends. In germline, CDR1 is LNHDA, CDR2 SQIVND (reference sequence). CDR3 loop: CASSMEQYTEAFF. The CDR3 coding sequence is TGTGCCAGTAGTATGGAACAGTACACTGAAGCTTTCTTT.

CDR3 DNA: TGTGCCAGCAGTTACTTTACCGCCCGGGGTGGTTCACCCCTCCACTTT. Translated: CASSYFTARGGSPLHF. The chain combines TRBV6-6 with TRBJ1-6; D ambiguous. In germline, CDR1 is MNHNY, CDR2 SVGAGI (reference sequence). V was pared by 1 base and J by 9 bases, with 16 bases between. The CDR3 is 16 residues long.

The gene calls are TRBV3-1 (or the pseudogene TRBV3-2) and TRBJ2-3, with TRBD2 matching over 10 bases. V was pared by 4 bases and J by 7 bases, with 20 bases of the junction left unmatched. CDR1 is LGHDT and CDR2 is YNNKEL in the germline V gene (reference sequence). The CDR3 sequence is 19 residues long. The CDR3 protein is CASSLVVAGGLRRGNTQYF. The CDR3 region has the DNA TGTGCCAGCAGCCTCGTGGTAGCGGGAGGCCTGAGGAGGGGTAATACGCAGTATTTT.

The rearrangement uses TRBV5-1 and TRBJ2-5, with 8 bases fitting TRBD1. With 7 bases clipped from V and 4 bases from J, the junction kept 6 bases outside the gene matches. The CDR3 is 13 residues long. Per germline, CDR1 SGHRS and CDR2 YFSETQ. DNA of the CDR3: TGCGCCAGCCGACAGGGGAGTGGAGAGACCCAGTACTTC. It codes for CASRQGSGETQYF.

The V gene is TRBV5-1, the J gene TRBJ2-1; 7 bases align to TRBD2. V was pared by 4 bases and J by 8 bases, with 9 bases of the junction left unmatched. CDR3 length: 14 amino acids. The germline V gene encodes CDR1 SGHRS and CDR2 YFSETQ. The CDR3 nucleotides are TGCGCCAGCAGCGAGGGAGGGCCTTTGGATGAGCAGTTCTTC. It codes for CASSEGGPLDEQFF.

This sequence joins TRBV7-9 and TRBJ2-7; D unresolved. The CDR3 contains 13 residues. CDR1 is SEHNR, CDR2 FQNEAQ, per germline (reference sequence). Trimming removed 1 base from V and 4 bases from J, with 8 bases in between. The CDR3 coding sequence is TGTGCCAGCAGCTTAGGGGCTAAATACGAGCAGTACTTC. Its protein is CASSLGAKYEQYF.